This T cell receptor beta chain is from a study of Ad26.COV2.S vaccination and SARS-CoV-2 variants. The CDR3 sequence is 16 residues long. With 2 bases removed from V and 1 base from J, the gap between germline ends came to 14 bases. Germline assignment: CDR1 SNHLY and CDR2 FYNNEI. Documented treatment: around 19 received Ad26.COV2.S at low or high dose, single or two shots; about five received placebo; per-sample allocation not given. Specimens were obtained on day 63 following the first vaccine or placebo injection. Method: immunoSEQ multiplex PCR; TCRdb's copy keeps in-frame clones and lacks some. The table has under 600,000 clones, 89% seen once.

This sequence joins TRBV2 and TRBJ2-5; D possibly uses TRBD1 or TRBD2 (5 bases each). This receptor was identified in a person aged 18-60 years who received the Ad26.COV2.S COVID-19 vaccine or a placebo. The sequencing here drew on peripheral blood, taken in a trial of Ad26.COV2.S vaccine versus placebo. Written as DNA, the CDR3 is TGTGCCAGCAGTGAACGTGAGGGCAGGGCCCAAGAGACCCAGTACTTC. This gives the protein CASSEREGRAQETQYF.